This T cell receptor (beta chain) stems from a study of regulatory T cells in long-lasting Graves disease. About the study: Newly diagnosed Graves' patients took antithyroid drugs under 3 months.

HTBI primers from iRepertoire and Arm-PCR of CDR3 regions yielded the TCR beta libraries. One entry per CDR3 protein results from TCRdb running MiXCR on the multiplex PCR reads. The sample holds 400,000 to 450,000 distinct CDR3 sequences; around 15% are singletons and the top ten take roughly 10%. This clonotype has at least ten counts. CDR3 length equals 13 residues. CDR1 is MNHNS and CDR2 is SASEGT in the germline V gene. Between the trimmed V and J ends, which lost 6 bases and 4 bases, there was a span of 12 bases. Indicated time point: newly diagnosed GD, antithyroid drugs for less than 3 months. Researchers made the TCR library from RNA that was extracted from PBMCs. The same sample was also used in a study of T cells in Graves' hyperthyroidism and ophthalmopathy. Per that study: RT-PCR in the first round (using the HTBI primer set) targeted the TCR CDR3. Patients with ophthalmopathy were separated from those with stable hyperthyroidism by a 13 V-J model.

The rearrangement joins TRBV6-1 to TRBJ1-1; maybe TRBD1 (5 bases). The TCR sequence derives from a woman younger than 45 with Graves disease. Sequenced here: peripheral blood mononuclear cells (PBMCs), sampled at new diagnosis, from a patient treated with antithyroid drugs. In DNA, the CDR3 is TGTGCCAGCAGCAGGGATGGTGTCACTGAAGCTTTCTTT. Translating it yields CASSRDGVTEAFF.